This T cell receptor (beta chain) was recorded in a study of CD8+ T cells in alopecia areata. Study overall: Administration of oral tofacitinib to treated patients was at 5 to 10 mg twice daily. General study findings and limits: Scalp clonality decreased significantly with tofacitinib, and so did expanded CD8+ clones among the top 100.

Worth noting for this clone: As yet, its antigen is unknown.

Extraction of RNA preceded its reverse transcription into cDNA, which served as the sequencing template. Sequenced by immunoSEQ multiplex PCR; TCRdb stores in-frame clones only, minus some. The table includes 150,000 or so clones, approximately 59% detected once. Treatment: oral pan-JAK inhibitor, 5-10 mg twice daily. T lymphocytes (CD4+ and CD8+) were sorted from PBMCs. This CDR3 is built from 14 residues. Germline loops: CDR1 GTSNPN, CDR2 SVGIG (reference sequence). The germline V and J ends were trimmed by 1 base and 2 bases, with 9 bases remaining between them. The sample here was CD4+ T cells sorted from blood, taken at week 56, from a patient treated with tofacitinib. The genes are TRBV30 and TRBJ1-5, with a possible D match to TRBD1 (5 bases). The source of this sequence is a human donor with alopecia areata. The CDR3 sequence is CAWSAGSGNQPQHF. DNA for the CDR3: TGTGCCTGGAGTGCAGGGAGCGGCAATCAGCCCCAGCATTTT.